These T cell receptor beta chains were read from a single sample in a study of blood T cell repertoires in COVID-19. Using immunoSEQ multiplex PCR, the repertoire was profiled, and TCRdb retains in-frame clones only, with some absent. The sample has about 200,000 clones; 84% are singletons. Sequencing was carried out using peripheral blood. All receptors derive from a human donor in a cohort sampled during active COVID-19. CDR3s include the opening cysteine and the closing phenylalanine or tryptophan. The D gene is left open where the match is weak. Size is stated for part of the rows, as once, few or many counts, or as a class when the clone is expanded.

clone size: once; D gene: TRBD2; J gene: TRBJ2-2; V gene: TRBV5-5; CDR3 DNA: TGTGCCAGCAGCCGGTTCCGGAGCGGGAGTGGGGAGCTGTTTTTT; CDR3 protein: CASSRFRSGSGELFF
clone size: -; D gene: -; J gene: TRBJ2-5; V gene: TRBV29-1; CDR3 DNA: TGCAGCGTTGAAAACGGGAAGGAGGAGACCCAGTACTTC; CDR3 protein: CSVENGKEETQYF
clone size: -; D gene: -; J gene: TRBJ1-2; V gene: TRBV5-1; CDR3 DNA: TGCGCCAGCAGCTTGGGAACAGGCTATGGCTACACCTTC; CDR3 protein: CASSLGTGYGYTF
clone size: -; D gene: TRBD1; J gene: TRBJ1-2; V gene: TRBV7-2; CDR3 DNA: TGTGCCAGCAGCTTAGCGGGGACAGCCGCGTATGGCTACACCTTC; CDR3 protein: CASSLAGTAAYGYTF
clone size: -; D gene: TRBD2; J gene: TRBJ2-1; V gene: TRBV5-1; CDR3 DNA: TGCGCCAGCAGCTCCGACCTAGCGGGAGGGTATAATGAGCAGTTCTTC; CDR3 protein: CASSSDLAGGYNEQFF
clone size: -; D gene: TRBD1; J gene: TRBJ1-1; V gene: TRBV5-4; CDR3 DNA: TGTGCCAGCAGCTCCCGGGACAGGGGGCGGGAGAACACTGAAGCTTTCTTT; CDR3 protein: CASSSRDRGRENTEAFF
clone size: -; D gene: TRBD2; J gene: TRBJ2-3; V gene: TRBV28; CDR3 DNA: TGTGCCAGCAACGCTGGGACTAGCGGGAGTCGGACGCAGTATTTT; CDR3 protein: CASNAGTSGSRTQYF
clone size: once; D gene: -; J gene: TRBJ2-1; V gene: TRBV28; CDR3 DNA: TGTGCCAGCTCTGGCACCCGTGAGCAGTTCTTC; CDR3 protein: CASSGTREQFF
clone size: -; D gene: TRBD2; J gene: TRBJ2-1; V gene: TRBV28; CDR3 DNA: TGTGCCAGCAGTCAGGGGACTAGCGGGAGCCGGGAGCAGTTCTTC; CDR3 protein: CASSQGTSGSREQFF
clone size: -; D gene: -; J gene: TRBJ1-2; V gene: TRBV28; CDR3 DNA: TGTGCCAGCAGCTTAGCGGGGCTCTCTATGAGGGACTCGCGTGGCTACACCTTC; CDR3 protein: CASSLAGLSMRDSRGYTF
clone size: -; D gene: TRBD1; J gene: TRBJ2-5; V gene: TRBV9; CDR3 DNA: TGTGCCAGCAGCGTGGGGACAGGGGCATTCCAAGAGACCCAGTACTTC; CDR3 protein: CASSVGTGAFQETQYF
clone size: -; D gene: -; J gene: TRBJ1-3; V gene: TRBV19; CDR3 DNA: TGTGCCAGTAGTGAGAGGAGGGACACCATATATTTT; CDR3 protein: CASSERRDTIYF
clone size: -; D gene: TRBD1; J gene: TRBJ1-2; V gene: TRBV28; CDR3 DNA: TGTGCCGGAGAAAACAGGGGCTATGGCTACACCTTC; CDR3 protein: CAGENRGYGYTF
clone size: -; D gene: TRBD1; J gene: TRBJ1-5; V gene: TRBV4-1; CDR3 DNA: TGCGCCAGCAGCCATATCGGACAGGGGGCTGGTCAGCCCCAGCATTTT; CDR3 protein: CASSHIGQGAGQPQHF
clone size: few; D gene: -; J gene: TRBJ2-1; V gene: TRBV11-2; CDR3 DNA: TGTGCCAGCAGCTTAGAGGGTAGCGGATCCTACAATGAGCAGTTCTTC; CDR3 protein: CASSLEGSGSYNEQFF
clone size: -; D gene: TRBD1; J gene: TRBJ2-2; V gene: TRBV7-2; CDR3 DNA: TGTGCCAGCAGCCTAAGGGACAGGAAAGGAACCGGGGAGCTGTTTTTT; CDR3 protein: CASSLRDRKGTGELFF
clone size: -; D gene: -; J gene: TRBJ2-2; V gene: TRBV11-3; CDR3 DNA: TGTGCCAGCAGCTTAGATACAATCGGGACACCCAACACCGGGGAGCTGTTTTTT; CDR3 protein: CASSLDTIGTPNTGELFF
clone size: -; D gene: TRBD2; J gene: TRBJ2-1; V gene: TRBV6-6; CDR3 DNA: TGTGCCAGCAGTCTTACCGGGACTAGTGACGAGCAGTTCTTC; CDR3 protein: CASSLTGTSDEQFF
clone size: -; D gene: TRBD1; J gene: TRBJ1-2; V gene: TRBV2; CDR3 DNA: TGTGCCAGCAGTACCCGACAGGGGTTGGATGGCTACACCTTC; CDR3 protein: CASSTRQGLDGYTF
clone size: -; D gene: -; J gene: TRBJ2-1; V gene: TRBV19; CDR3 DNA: TGTGCCAGTAGTATAGGTTGGGGGGTCCATGAGCAGTTCTTC; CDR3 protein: CASSIGWGVHEQFF
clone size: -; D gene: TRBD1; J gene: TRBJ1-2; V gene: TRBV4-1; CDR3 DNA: TGCGCCAGCAGCCCGGGACAGGGAGTCCCCTATGGCTACACCTTC; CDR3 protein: CASSPGQGVPYGYTF
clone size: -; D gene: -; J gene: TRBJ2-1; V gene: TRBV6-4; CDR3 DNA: TGTGCCAGCAGTGACTCGGGCGGGTACAATGAGCAGTTCTTC; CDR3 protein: CASSDSGGYNEQFF
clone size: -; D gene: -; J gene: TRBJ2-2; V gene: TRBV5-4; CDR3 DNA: TGTGCCAGCAGATCAGGGTTTCACACCGGGGAGCTGTTTTTT; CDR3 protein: CASRSGFHTGELFF
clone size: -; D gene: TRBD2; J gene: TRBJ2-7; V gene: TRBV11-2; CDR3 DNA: TGTGCCAGCAGCTTAGTTAGCGGGATCTCCTACGAGCAGTACTTC; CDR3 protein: CASSLVSGISYEQYF
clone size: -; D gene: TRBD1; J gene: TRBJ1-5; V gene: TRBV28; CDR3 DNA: TGTGCCAGCAGTTTAAGAAAATCGGTGAGGACAGGGGGGGATAGCAATCAGCCCCAGCATTTT; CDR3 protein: CASSLRKSVRTGGDSNQPQHF
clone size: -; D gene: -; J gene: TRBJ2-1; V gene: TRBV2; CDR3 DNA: TGTGCCAGCAGTGATGGGGCAAACTACAATGAGCAGTTCTTC; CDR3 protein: CASSDGANYNEQFF
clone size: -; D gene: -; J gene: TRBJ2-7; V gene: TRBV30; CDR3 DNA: TGTGCCTGGAGTGTGACAGTCAGCTCCTACGAGCAGTACTTC; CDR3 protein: CAWSVTVSSYEQYF
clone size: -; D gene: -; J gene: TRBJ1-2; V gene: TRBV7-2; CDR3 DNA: TGTGCCAGCAGCTTATACCGGGCGGGGAAGAGCTATGGCTACACCTTC; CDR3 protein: CASSLYRAGKSYGYTF
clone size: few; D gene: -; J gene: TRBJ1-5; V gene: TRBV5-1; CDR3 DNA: TGCGCCAGCAGCTTGGCCGGGGGTCAGCCCCAGCATTTT; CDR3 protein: CASSLAGGQPQHF
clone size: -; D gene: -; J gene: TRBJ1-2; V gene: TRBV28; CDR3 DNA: TGTGCCAGCCAGTCTGGGACACCTTTCTATGGCTACACCTTC; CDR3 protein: CASQSGTPFYGYTF
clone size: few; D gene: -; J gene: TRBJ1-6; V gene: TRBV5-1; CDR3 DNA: TGCGCCAGCAGCTTGGGCGGTCCTAATACAGGTTCACCCCTCCACTTT; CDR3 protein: CASSLGGPNTGSPLHF
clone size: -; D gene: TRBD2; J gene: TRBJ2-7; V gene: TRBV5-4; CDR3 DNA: TGTGCCAGCAGCACCGGGACTAGCGGGAGTCTCGAGCAGTACTTC; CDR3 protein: CASSTGTSGSLEQYF
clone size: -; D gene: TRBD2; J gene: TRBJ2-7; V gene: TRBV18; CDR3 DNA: TGTGCCAGCTCACCACCGATCGGGACTAGCGGGATTTACTACGAGCAGTACTTC; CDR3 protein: CASSPPIGTSGIYYEQYF
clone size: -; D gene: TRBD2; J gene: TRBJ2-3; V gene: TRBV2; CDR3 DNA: TGTGCCAACCCGAGCGGGAGAAGGAAAGATACGCAGTATTTT; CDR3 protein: CANPSGRRKDTQYF
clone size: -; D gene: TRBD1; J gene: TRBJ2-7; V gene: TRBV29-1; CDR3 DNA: TGCAGCGTAGTAGAAGGGACAGGGAACTACGAGCAGTACTTC; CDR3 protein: CSVVEGTGNYEQYF
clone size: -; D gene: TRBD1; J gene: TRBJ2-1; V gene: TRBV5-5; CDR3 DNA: TGTGCCAGCAGCTTAAAGGGACAGGATTACAATGAGCAGTTCTTC; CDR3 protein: CASSLKGQDYNEQFF
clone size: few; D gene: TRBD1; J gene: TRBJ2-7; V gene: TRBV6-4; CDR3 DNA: TGTGCCAGCAGCATTGGGACAGGATTAGTCTACGAGCAGTACTTC; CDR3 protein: CASSIGTGLVYEQYF
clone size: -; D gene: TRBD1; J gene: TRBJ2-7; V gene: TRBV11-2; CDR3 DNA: TGTGCCAGCAGCTTAGCAGACAGGGGCTACGAGCAGTACTTC; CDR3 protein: CASSLADRGYEQYF
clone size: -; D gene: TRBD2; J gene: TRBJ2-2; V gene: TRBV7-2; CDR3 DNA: TGTGCCAGCAGCTCAGATTTACTAGCGGTGAGGAACACCGGGGAGCTGTTTTTT; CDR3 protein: CASSSDLLAVRNTGELFF
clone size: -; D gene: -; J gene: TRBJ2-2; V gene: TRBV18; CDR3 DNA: TGTGCCACCCCCAGCATTCGAGGAGTTCCCGGGGAGCTGTTTTTT; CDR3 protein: CATPSIRGVPGELFF
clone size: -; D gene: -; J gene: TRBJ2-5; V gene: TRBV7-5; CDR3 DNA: TGTGCCAGAAGCTGCGGGACTAGCGGGAAAGAGACCCAGTACTTC; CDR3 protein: CARSCGTSGKETQYF
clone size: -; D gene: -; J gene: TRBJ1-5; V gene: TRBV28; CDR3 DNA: TGTGCCAGCAGGTCACAGGGATATAGCAATCAGCCCCAGCATTTT; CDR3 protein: CASRSQGYSNQPQHF
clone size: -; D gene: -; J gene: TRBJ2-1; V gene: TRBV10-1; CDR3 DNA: TGCGCCAGCAGTGAGTCGGCCCAGGTGGATGAGCAGTTCTTC; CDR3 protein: CASSESAQVDEQFF
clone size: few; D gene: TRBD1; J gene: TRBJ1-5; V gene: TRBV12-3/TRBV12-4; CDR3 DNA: TGTGCCAGCAACGACAGGGGGAATCAGCCCCAGCATTTT; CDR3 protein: CASNDRGNQPQHF
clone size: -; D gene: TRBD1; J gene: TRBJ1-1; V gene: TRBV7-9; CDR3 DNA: TGTGCCAGCGTGGACAGGCTGAACACTGAAGCTTTCTTT; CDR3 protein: CASVDRLNTEAFF
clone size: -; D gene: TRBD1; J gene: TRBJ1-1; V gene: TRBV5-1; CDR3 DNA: TGCGCCAGCAGCTTGGATGGACAGGGGGCGGGTACTGAAGCTTTCTTT; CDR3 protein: CASSLDGQGAGTEAFF
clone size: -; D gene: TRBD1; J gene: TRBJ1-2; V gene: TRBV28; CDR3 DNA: TGTGCCAGCAGTTTACTCGGACAGGGTCATGGCTACACCTTC; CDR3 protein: CASSLLGQGHGYTF
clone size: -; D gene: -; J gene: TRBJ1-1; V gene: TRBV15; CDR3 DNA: TGTGCCACCAGCAGAGAGGAGGTCTCAAACACTGAAGCTTTCTTT; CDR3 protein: CATSREEVSNTEAFF
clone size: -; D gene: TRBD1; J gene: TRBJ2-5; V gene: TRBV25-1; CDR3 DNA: TGTGCCAGCAGTGTACAGGGGGCGGAGACCCAGTACTTC; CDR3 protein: CASSVQGAETQYF
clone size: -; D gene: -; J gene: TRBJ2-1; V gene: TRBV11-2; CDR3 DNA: TGTGCCAGCAGCTTAGGATACAGGAACAATGAGCAGTTCTTC; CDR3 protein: CASSLGYRNNEQFF
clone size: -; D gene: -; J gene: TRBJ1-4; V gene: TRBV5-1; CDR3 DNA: TGCGCCAGCAGCCCCGGACAGCTTAATGAAAAACTGTTTTTT; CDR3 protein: CASSPGQLNEKLFF
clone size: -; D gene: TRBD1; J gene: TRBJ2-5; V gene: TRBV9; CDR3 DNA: TGTGCCAGCAGCGGTAGCCGGAGTCAGGGGGTGAGAGAGACCCAGTACTTC; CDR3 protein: CASSGSRSQGVRETQYF
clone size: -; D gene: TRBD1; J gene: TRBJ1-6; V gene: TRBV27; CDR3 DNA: TGTGCCAGCAGTAGGGGGACAGCCGTCATCGGTCCCCTCCACTTT; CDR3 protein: CASSRGTAVIGPLHF
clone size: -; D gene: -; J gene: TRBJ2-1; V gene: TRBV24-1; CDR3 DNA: TGTGCCACCAGGGAGTCGGGACTGCAGAAGGATGAGCAGTTCTTC; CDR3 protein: CATRESGLQKDEQFF
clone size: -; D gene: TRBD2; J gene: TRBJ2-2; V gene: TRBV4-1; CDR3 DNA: TGCGCCAGCAGCCATCCTAGCGGGGGGGACACCGGGGAGCTGTTTTTT; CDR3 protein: CASSHPSGGDTGELFF
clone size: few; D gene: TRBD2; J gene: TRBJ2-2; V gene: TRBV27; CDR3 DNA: TGTGCCAGCAGCCTCAGCGGGAGTTTCGCCGGGGAGCTGTTTTTT; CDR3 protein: CASSLSGSFAGELFF
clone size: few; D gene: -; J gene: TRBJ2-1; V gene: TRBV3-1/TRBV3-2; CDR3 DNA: TGTGCCAGCAGCTCATCAACTAGTCTCAGTGAGCAGTTCTTC; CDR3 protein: CASSSSTSLSEQFF